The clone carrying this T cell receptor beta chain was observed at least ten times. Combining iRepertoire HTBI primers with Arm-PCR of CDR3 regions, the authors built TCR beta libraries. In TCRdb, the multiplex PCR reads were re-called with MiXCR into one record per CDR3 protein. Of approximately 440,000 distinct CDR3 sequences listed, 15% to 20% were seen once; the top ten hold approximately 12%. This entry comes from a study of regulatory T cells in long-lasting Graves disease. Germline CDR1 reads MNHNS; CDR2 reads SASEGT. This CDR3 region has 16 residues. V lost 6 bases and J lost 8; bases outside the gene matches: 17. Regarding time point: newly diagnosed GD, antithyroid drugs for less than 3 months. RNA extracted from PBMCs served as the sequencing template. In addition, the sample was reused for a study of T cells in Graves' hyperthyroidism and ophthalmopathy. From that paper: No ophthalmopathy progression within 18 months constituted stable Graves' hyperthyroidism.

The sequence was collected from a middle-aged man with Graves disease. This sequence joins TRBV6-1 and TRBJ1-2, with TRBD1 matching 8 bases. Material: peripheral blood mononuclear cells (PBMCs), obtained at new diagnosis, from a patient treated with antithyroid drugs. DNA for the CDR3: TGTGCCAGCAGGACGTACGGACAGGGTACCTTCGGGGGCTACACCTTC. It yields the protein CASRTYGQGTFGGYTF.